Shown below are 28 T cell receptor beta chains from a single sample sequenced in a study of vaccination effects on CD4 cells after COVID-19. The data were produced by immunoSEQ multiplex PCR, yet TCRdb's version contains in-frame clones alone and is incomplete. Of some 29,000 clones listed, 65% to 75% are singletons. These receptors lack a known antigen. Pools of viral peptides were used by the ViraFEST assay to expand antigen-specific CD4+ T cells ahead of sequencing. Following culture for nine to ten days, CD4+ T cells were isolated. All participants had two doses of either the BNT162b2 or mRNA-1273 vaccine. This material consisted of CD4+ T cells from PBMCs cultured with HCoV-OC43 spike peptides, taken after COVID-19 vaccination. Specified subset: HCoV-OC43 spike overlapping peptide pool stimulation. The receptors come from a human donor who received a COVID-19 vaccine.

The chain combines TRBV11-2 with TRBJ1-1; possible D gene TRBD1, 6 bases. Germline lookup yields CDR1 SGHAT and CDR2 FQNNGV. The CDR3 covers 17 residues. V lost 8 bases, J lost 2 bases, and 24 bases lay in between. The CDR3 loop is CASLSLGGRRVNTEAFF. CDR3 nucleotides: TGTGCCAGCCTCTCCCTCGGGGGGCGCAGGGTTAACACTGAAGCTTTCTTT. Based on the CDR3 plus reference TRBV11-2 and TRBJ1-1, the full variable domain is EAGVAQSPRYKIIEKRQSVAFWCNPISGHATLYWYQQILGQGPKLLIQFQNNGVVDDSQLPKDRFSAERLKGVDSTLKIQPAKLEDSAVYLCASLSLGGRRVNTEAFFGQGTRLTVV.

The rearrangement links TRBV21-1 to TRBJ2-7; TRBD2 reflects the table's D call only, with no check against the DNA. TRBV21-1 constitutes a pseudogene. The CDR3 runs to 14 residues. The CDR3 DNA sequence: TGTGCCAGCAGCAAGGGGTTGGACTCTTACGAGCAGTACTTC. Translation: CASSKGLDSYEQYF.

Only a few counts were recorded for this clone. This rearrangement joins TRBV2 to TRBJ1-6; perhaps TRBD1 as D (5 bases). The CDR3 consists of 13 residues. The germline CDR1 and CDR2 sequences are SNHLY and FYNNEI. Trimming pared 1 base from V and 9 bases from J, leaving 7 bases between. The CDR3 protein is CASSEGQTSPLHF. In nucleotides, the CDR3 is TGTGCCAGCAGTGAAGGACAGACTTCACCCCTCCACTTT.

This chain joins TRBV30 and TRBJ1-1; D is possibly TRBD1 (5 bases). The CDR3 runs to 13 residues. Germline V gene data show CDR1 as GTSNPN and CDR2 as SVGIG (reference sequence). The V gene lost 2 bases and the J gene lost 4 bases, with 11 bases spanning the gap. In DNA, the CDR3 is TGTGCCTGGAGTCGGTCAGGGAGCACTGAAGCTTTCTTT. Translated, it gives CAWSRSGSTEAFF.

The V call is TRBV14, the J call TRBJ1-1; tentatively, D is TRBD1 (6 bases). Looked up from germline, CDR1 is SGHDN and CDR2 is FVKESK. V was clipped by 3 bases and J by 1 base, with 9 bases between them. This CDR3 contains 14 residues. The CDR3 nucleotides read TGTGCCAGCAGCCAGGAGACAGGGAACACTGAAGCTTTCTTT. Protein: CASSQETGNTEAFF.

The rearrangement links TRBV5-1 to TRBJ2-7; 7 bases map to TRBD2. The length of the CDR3 is 15 residues. Germline V CDR1 and CDR2: SGHRS, YFSETQ. V gave up 6 bases and J gave up 4 bases; unmatched junction bases: 13. The DNA of the CDR3 is TGCGCCAGCATGAACGGGGCTAGCGGAGAGTACGAGCAGTACTTC. It translates to CASMNGASGEYEQYF.

The chain carries TRBV13 and TRBJ2-2; a possible D gene is TRBD2 (5 bases). V lost 2 bases, J lost 2 bases, and 27 bases lay in between. Germline CDR1 is PRHDT and CDR2 is FYEKMQ (reference sequence). The CDR3 is 21 amino acids. Here the CDR3 reads CASSLFLAPALRGINTGELFF. The CDR3 nucleotides are TGTGCCAGCAGCTTATTTTTAGCCCCCGCCCTACGAGGGATAAACACCGGGGAGCTGTTTTTT.

The rearrangement uses TRBV13 and TRBJ1-2; D call uncertain. Germline assignment: CDR1 PRHDT and CDR2 FYEKMQ (reference sequence). CDR3 length: 14 residues. Trimming took 5 bases from V and 8 from J, leaving 18 bases between them. Here the CDR3 reads CASSQRTASMGYTF. CDR3 nucleotide sequence: TGTGCCAGCAGCCAGAGGACGGCTTCTATGGGCTACACCTTC.

The gene calls are TRBV6-1 and TRBJ2-3; D possibly corresponds to TRBD2 (6 bases). Looked up from germline, CDR1 is MNHNS and CDR2 is SASEGT. V lost 2 bases to trimming and J lost 3 bases, with 12 bases between them. This CDR3 contains 15 residues. The CDR3 sequence is CASSERERETDTQYF. Here the CDR3 DNA reads TGTGCCAGCAGTGAACGGGAGAGAGAGACAGATACGCAGTATTTT.

V usage is TRBV6-5 and J usage is TRBJ1-6, with D perhaps matching TRBD1 (5 bases). V was pared by 2 bases and J by 0 bases, with 5 bases between. The germline CDR1 and CDR2 sequences are MNHEY and SVGAGI. CDR3 length equals 15 residues. The CDR3, as DNA: TGTGCCAGCAGTTACGACAGCTCCTATAATTCACCCCTCCACTTT. Protein product: CASSYDSSYNSPLHF.

The chain joins TRBV19 to TRBJ1-1; D may be TRBD1 (5 bases). The germline gives CDR1 LNHDA, CDR2 SQIVND (reference sequence). V was cut by 8 bases and J by 4 bases, with 23 bases left in between. The CDR3 is made up of 16 amino acids. The CDR3 DNA reads TGTGCCAGTCTCCCCTCGCCGTGGGCAGGGAGCACTGAAGCTTTCTTT. It translates to CASLPSPWAGSTEAFF.

J is TRBJ2-7 and V is TRBV19; D tentatively reads TRBD1 or TRBD2 (5 bases each). CDR3 size: 14 residues. The germline CDR1 and CDR2 sequences are LNHDA and SQIVND (reference sequence). Trimming removed 5 bases at V and 7 bases at J, with 18 bases between. This CDR3 reads CASSVTGTPREQYF. The CDR3 DNA follows: TGTGCCAGTAGTGTCACCGGGACCCCTAGGGAGCAGTACTTC.

The chain employs TRBV10-3 and TRBJ2-2; 7 nucleotides agree with TRBD2. This CDR3 contains 16 residues. V shed 4 bases and J 0 bases; nucleotides not matched to a gene: 5. The germline CDR1 and CDR2 sequences are ENHRY and SYGVKD. The CDR3 region is CAISAGRGSNTGELFF. The CDR3 nucleotides read TGTGCCATCAGTGCTGGGAGGGGCTCGAACACCGGGGAGCTGTTTTTT.

The table lists this clone with a few counts. This sequence joins TRBV6-4 and TRBJ2-7, with D unresolved. From germline, CDR1 is MRHNA and CDR2 SNTAGT. This CDR3 spans 10 amino acids. V was cut by 7 bases and J by 3 bases, with 4 bases left in between. CDR3 bases: TGTGCCAGCATTGGCTACGAGCAGTACTTC. Translating gives CASIGYEQYF.

This chain connects TRBV6-1 to TRBJ2-1; 8 bases match TRBD2. The trim removed 3 bases at V and 2 bases at J, leaving 9 bases unmatched. Germline V CDR1 and CDR2: MNHNS, SASEGT. CDR3 length: 17 residues. CDR3 residues: CASSEPAGVPTYNEQFF. For the CDR3, the DNA is TGTGCCAGCAGTGAGCCAGCGGGAGTCCCTACCTACAATGAGCAGTTCTTC.

This sequence joins TRBV19 and TRBJ2-7; 7 positions match TRBD1. Trimming cost V 7 bases and J 4 bases; bases outside gene matches: 4. This CDR3 has 12 amino acids. Germline CDR1 is LNHDA and CDR2 is SQIVND (reference sequence). The CDR3 spells CASMGQLYEQYF. The DNA of the CDR3 is TGTGCCAGTATGGGACAGCTATACGAGCAGTACTTC.

The CDR3 region has the DNA TGTGCCAGCAGTCAGGGCCGGGGCGAGCAGTACTTC. Protein sequence: CASSQGRGEQYF. V is TRBV6-5 and J is TRBJ2-7; the D gene could be TRBD1 or TRBD2 (5 bases each). The CDR3 consists of 12 residues. V was pared by 5 bases and J by 6 bases, with 11 bases between. Germline-derived CDR1 and CDR2 are MNHEY and SVGAGI.

The rearrangement uses TRBV15 and TRBJ2-7; D might be TRBD1 (6 bases). CDR1 LNHNV and CDR2 YYDKDF come from the germline V gene (reference sequence). CDR3 size: 15 residues. The V end was cut by 6 bases, the J end by 0 bases, with 15 bases between. For the CDR3, the DNA is TGTGCCACCAGTCCCAGAGGACAGACCTCCTACGAGCAGTACTTC. Amino acids: CATSPRGQTSYEQYF. The variable domain in full, with the rest retrieved from reference TRBV15 and TRBJ2-7, is DAMVIQNPRYQVTQFGKPVTLSCSQTLNHNVMYWYQQKSSQAPKLLFHYYDKDFNNEADTPDNFQSRRPNTSFCFLDIRSPGLGDTAMYLCATSPRGQTSYEQYFGPGTRLTVT.

This clone has just a few counts. V gene TRBV5-1 combines with J gene TRBJ2-7; D not certain. This CDR3 is 14 amino acids long. V lost 0 bases to trimming and J lost 1 base, with 8 bases between them. Germline V gives CDR1 SGHRS, CDR2 YFSETQ. CDR3 in DNA: TGCGCCAGCAGCTTGGTCGGCGGTTCCTACGAGCAGTACTTC. Protein product: CASSLVGGSYEQYF. The variable domain in full, completed from reference TRBV5-1 and TRBJ2-7, reads KAGVTQTPRYLIKTRGQQVTLSCSPISGHRSVSWYQQTPGQGLQFLFEYFSETQRNKGNFPGRFSGRQFSNSRSEMNVSTLELGDSALYLCASSLVGGSYEQYFGPGTRLTVT.

The chain joins TRBV5-1 to TRBJ2-2; no clear D. V was clipped by 1 base and J by 0 bases, with 7 bases between them. CDR1 is SGHRS, CDR2 YFSETQ, per germline. This CDR3 region has 15 residues. The CDR3 spells CASSLSQPNTGELFF. In nucleotides, the CDR3 is TGCGCCAGCAGCTTGTCTCAACCGAACACCGGGGAGCTGTTTTTT.

The chain carries TRBV11-2 and TRBJ2-4; TRBD1 is a possible D gene (5 bases). The ends were cut back, 5 bases at V and 0 bases at J, with 17 bases in the middle. Germline lookup yields CDR1 SGHAT and CDR2 FQNNGV. There are 17 residues in the CDR3. As DNA, the CDR3 is TGTGCCAGCAGCCCCCGGCAGGGAAGTGTAGCCAAAAACATTCAGTACTTC. Translated: CASSPRQGSVAKNIQYF.

This chain links TRBV2 with TRBJ2-2; D gene ambiguous. CDR1 is SNHLY, CDR2 FYNNEI, per germline. Trimming cost V 2 bases and J 0 bases, with 10 bases left between them. The length of the CDR3 is 16 residues. The CDR3 region is CASSEIEVANTGELFF. The CDR3 nucleotides are TGTGCCAGCAGTGAAATTGAGGTGGCGAACACCGGGGAGCTGTTTTTT. The full variable domain, its missing parts supplied by reference TRBV2 and TRBJ2-2, is EPEVTQTPSHQVTQMGQEVILRCVPISNHLYFYWYRQILGQKVEFLVSFYNNEISEKSEIFDDQFSVERPDGSNFTLKIRSTKLEDSAMYFCASSEIEVANTGELFFGEGSRLTVL.

The rearrangement uses TRBV19 and TRBJ2-7; possible D gene TRBD1, 7 bases. Looked up from germline, CDR1 is LNHDA and CDR2 is SQIVND (reference sequence). This CDR3 contains 14 residues. Trimming took off 5 bases at V and 2 bases at J, with 13 bases between the two ends. DNA of the CDR3: TGTGCCAGTAGTCGGGGGCAGGGGGCCTACGAGCAGTACTTC. This encodes CASSRGQGAYEQYF.

The chain uses TRBV5-1 and TRBJ2-1; a possible D gene is TRBD2 (6 bases). V lost 1 base, J lost 9 bases, and 17 bases lay in between. In germline, CDR1 is SGHRS, CDR2 YFSETQ. CDR3 size: 15 residues. For the CDR3, the DNA is TGCGCCAGCAGCTTGCAATTACGGGAGTTGGGTGAGCAGTTCTTC. Its translation: CASSLQLRELGEQFF.

This sequence joins TRBV27 and TRBJ2-7; D not resolved. V gave up 2 bases and J gave up 1 base, with 9 bases separating them. The CDR3 is made up of 14 amino acids. CDR1 is MNHEY, CDR2 SMNVEV, per germline (reference sequence). Here the CDR3 DNA reads TGTGCCAGCAGTTTACAGAAAGGGTCCTACGAGCAGTACTTC. It is translated as CASSLQKGSYEQYF.

V usage is TRBV5-1 and J usage is TRBJ1-2; D might be TRBD1 (6 bases). CDR3 length: 15 residues. Germline CDR1 reads SGHRS; CDR2 reads YFSETQ. V was trimmed by 4 bases and J by 4 bases, leaving 17 bases between them. The CDR3 DNA follows: TGCGCCAGCAGCAACTCCTACGGGGGGGCCTATGGCTACACCTTC. Its translation: CASSNSYGGAYGYTF. Drawing the rest from reference TRBV5-1 and TRBJ1-2, the complete variable domain is KAGVTQTPRYLIKTRGQQVTLSCSPISGHRSVSWYQQTPGQGLQFLFEYFSETQRNKGNFPGRFSGRQFSNSRSEMNVSTLELGDSALYLCASSNSYGGAYGYTFGSGTRLTVV.

V and J are TRBV10-3 and TRBJ2-2; tentatively, D is TRBD1 (7 bases). The CDR3 contains 15 residues. Trimming cost V 4 bases and J 5 bases, with 14 bases left between them. CDR1 and CDR2 (germline): ENHRY, SYGVKD. CDR3 loop: CAISATGTGTGELFF. CDR3 bases: TGTGCCATCAGTGCGACAGGGACTGGGACCGGGGAGCTGTTTTTT.

This clone showed up just a few times. CDR3 region: CASSSLAPTGRSVAFF. The CDR3 region has the DNA TGTGCCAGCAGCTCCTTGGCCCCGACAGGAAGGTCTGTTGCTTTCTTT. The chain combines TRBV11-2 with TRBJ1-1; possible D gene TRBD1, 6 bases. V was shortened by 4 bases and J by 11 bases, with 26 bases between the two germline ends. This CDR3 has 16 residues. CDR1 and CDR2 from the germline V gene are SGHAT and FQNNGV.